This T cell receptor beta chain was sequenced in a study of cytomegalovirus exposure and HLA in healthy donors. Of note for this clone: Its target is unknown. Other nucleotide sequences in the sample specify the same CDR3.

V lost 0 bases and J 2 bases, leaving 11 bases between the germline ends. Germline lookup yields CDR1 MGHRA and CDR2 YSYEKL. There are 16 residues in the CDR3. Both 60 Vbeta primers and 13 Jbeta primers went into the PCR. The data were produced by immunoSEQ multiplex PCR, yet TCRdb's version contains in-frame clones alone and is incomplete. The sample has about 130,000 clones; 8% to 9.5% are singletons. General study results and limits: In an earlier analysis, in roughly 600 donors, most V segments appeared productive either ~87% or ~30% of the time. CMV serostatus was the sole immune exposure information available. The study labeled 150 or so TCR beta chains cytomegalovirus-associated. The authors considered a cluster of highly shared sequence variants likely to be a sequencing artifact.

The chain carries TRBV4-1 and TRBJ1-5; D unclear. Specimen: PBMCs. This sequence was found in a middle-aged man in good health and CMV-seronegative. CDR3 amino acids: CASSQDGGLGNQPQHF. The CDR3 nucleotides read TGCGCCAGCAGCCAAGATGGAGGGTTGGGCAATCAGCCCCAGCATTTT.